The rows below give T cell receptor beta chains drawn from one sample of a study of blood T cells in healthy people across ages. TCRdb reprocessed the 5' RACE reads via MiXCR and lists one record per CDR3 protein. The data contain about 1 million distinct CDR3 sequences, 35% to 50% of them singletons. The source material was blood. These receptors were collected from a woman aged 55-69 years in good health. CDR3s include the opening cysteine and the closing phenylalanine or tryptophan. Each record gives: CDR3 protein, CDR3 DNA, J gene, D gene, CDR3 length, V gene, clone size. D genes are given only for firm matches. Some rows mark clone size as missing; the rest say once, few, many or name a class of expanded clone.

CASSRTWGDNEQFF TGTGCCAGCAGCCGCACGTGGGGAGACAATGAGCAGTTCTTC TRBJ2-1 . 14 TRBV3-1 .
CASSPVLAGYTDTQYF TGTGCCAGCAGCCCGGTTCTAGCGGGATACACAGATACGCAGTATTTT TRBJ2-3 TRBD2 16 TRBV28 .
CASSYPGQSNQPQHF TGTGCCAGCAGTTACCCGGGACAGAGCAATCAGCCCCAGCATTTT TRBJ1-5 TRBD1 15 TRBV6-6 .
CSAPDSHEQYF TGCAGTGCCCCGGACAGTCACGAGCAGTACTTC TRBJ2-7 . 11 TRBV20-1 many
CASSEGPSYLSYEQYF TGTGCCAGCAGTGAGGGACCCTCTTATCTCTCCTACGAGCAGTACTTC TRBJ2-7 . 16 TRBV6-2/TRBV6-3 many
CASRPLSAGGQGGEQYF TGCGCCAGCAGGCCCCTTTCAGCGGGAGGCCAAGGGGGCGAGCAGTACTTC TRBJ2-7 TRBD2 17 TRBV10-2 few
CSVEGQTYEQYF TGCAGCGTTGAAGGCCAGACCTACGAGCAGTACTTC TRBJ2-7 . 12 TRBV29-1 many
CSVQGAREGSYNEQYF TGCAGCGTACAGGGGGCGCGGGAGGGATCCTACAATGAGCAGTACTTC TRBJ2-7 . 16 TRBV29-1 few
CASSLSGRFAETQYF TGCGCCAGCAGCTTATCCGGGAGGTTCGCGGAGACCCAGTACTTC TRBJ2-5 TRBD2 15 TRBV5-1 .
CSVALTGGGTEAFF TGCAGCGTTGCTTTGACTGGGGGAGGGACTGAAGCTTTCTTT TRBJ1-1 . 14 TRBV29-1 .
CSVGSSGLAGGPSDEQYF TGCAGCGTTGGTTCCTCGGGACTAGCGGGAGGACCCTCGGACGAGCAGTACTTC TRBJ2-7 TRBD2 18 TRBV29-1 few
CASSQDLGAPPDTQYF TGTGCCAGCAGCCAAGATCTCGGCGCACCCCCAGATACGCAGTATTTT TRBJ2-3 . 16 TRBV3-1 few
CASRGAGVFNEQFF TGTGCTAGCCGTGGTGCGGGAGTGTTCAATGAGCAGTTCTTC TRBJ2-1 TRBD2 14 TRBV7-2 few
CAISRQSTETQYF TGTGCCATCAGTCGACAATCAACAGAGACCCAGTACTTC TRBJ2-5 . 13 TRBV10-3 .
CASSGALQYF TGTGCCAGTTCAGGGGCCCTTCAGTACTTC TRBJ2-7 . 10 TRBV6-1 .
CASSLGGRAPNEQFF TGTGCCAGCAGCTTGGGTGGTCGCGCCCCCAATGAGCAGTTCTTC TRBJ2-1 . 15 TRBV7-3 .
CASSTRGRYNEQFF TGTGCCAGCAGCACTCGCGGGAGATACAATGAGCAGTTCTTC TRBJ2-1 TRBD2 14 TRBV7-2 once
CASSPMGPYEQYF TGTGCCAGCAGCCCCATGGGTCCCTACGAGCAGTACTTC TRBJ2-7 . 13 TRBV3-1 .
CASSSLAGGNEQYF TGCGCCAGCAGCTCTCTAGCGGGAGGGAACGAGCAGTACTTC TRBJ2-7 TRBD2 14 TRBV5-1 few
CASRKLAGEGDTQYF TGTGCCAGCAGGAAACTAGCGGGAGAGGGAGATACGCAGTATTTT TRBJ2-3 TRBD2 15 TRBV27 .
CASSLLAPSGSRHEQYF TGTGCCAGCAGTCTCCTAGCCCCCAGCGGGAGTCGTCACGAGCAGTACTTC TRBJ2-7 TRBD2 17 TRBV27 .
CASSEWVGGLQETQYF TGTGCCAGCAGTGAATGGGTCGGGGGCCTCCAAGAGACCCAGTACTTC TRBJ2-5 . 16 TRBV25-1 few
CASSPGTGRGTEAFF TGTGCCAGCAGCCCCGGGACAGGTAGGGGCACTGAAGCTTTCTTT TRBJ1-1 TRBD1 15 TRBV7-2 .
CASSSPGGPLNEQFF TGTGCCAGCAGCTCGCCAGGGGGTCCCTTAAATGAGCAGTTCTTC TRBJ2-1 TRBD1 15 TRBV7-3 few
CASSSPGLAGANLYEQYF TGTGCCAGCAGTTCGCCGGGACTAGCGGGAGCGAACCTCTACGAGCAGTACTTC TRBJ2-7 TRBD2 18 TRBV6-2/TRBV6-3 .
CASSFRRGMNTEAFF TGTGCCAGCAGTTTCCGGAGGGGTATGAACACTGAAGCTTTCTTT TRBJ1-1 . 15 TRBV27 .
CSATEGANYGYTF TGCAGTGCGACTGAGGGGGCTAACTATGGCTACACCTTC TRBJ1-2 . 13 TRBV20-1 few
CASSRRELEDGDTQYF TGCGCCAGCAGCCGCAGGGAATTAGAAGATGGAGATACGCAGTATTTT TRBJ2-3 . 16 TRBV4-1 few
CATSPVTPVASETQYF TGTGCCACCAGTCCAGTGACACCGGTAGCCTCAGAGACCCAGTACTTC TRBJ2-5 . 16 TRBV6-1 once
CASSQKGVGTDTQYF TGTGCCAGCAGCCAGAAGGGAGTGGGCACAGATACGCAGTATTTT TRBJ2-3 . 15 TRBV4-2 .
CSARPTNPSGSWYEQYF TGCAGTGCTAGACCCACAAATCCTAGCGGGAGTTGGTACGAGCAGTACTTC TRBJ2-7 TRBD2 17 TRBV20-1 .
CSAVPGQGAYEQYF TGCAGCGCTGTACCGGGACAGGGCGCCTACGAGCAGTACTTC TRBJ2-7 TRBD1 14 TRBV29-1 few
CASRPATYDYEQYF TGTGCCAGCAGACCTGCCACTTATGACTACGAGCAGTACTTC TRBJ2-7 . 14 TRBV27 .
CASSLSSGRGSYEQYF TGTGCCAGCAGTTTGTCTAGCGGGAGGGGGTCCTACGAGCAGTACTTC TRBJ2-7 TRBD2 16 TRBV6-2/TRBV6-3 few
CASSHLRGGYEQYF TGTGCCAGCAGCCACCTCCGGGGGGGATACGAGCAGTACTTC TRBJ2-7 TRBD2 14 TRBV3-1 few
CASSQGTPITQYF TGTGCCAGCAGCCAAGGGACACCAATCACCCAGTACTTC TRBJ2-7 . 13 TRBV3-1 once
CASSLTRTVEQFF TGTGCCAGCAGCCTGACTAGAACGGTTGAGCAGTTCTTC TRBJ2-1 . 13 TRBV11-2 .
CASSSGTRSRQYF TGTGCCAGCAGCTCCGGGACAAGGTCTAGGCAGTACTTC TRBJ2-7 . 13 TRBV7-9 .
CSARRDTFSYNEQFF TGCAGTGCAAGGAGGGACACCTTTTCCTACAATGAGCAGTTCTTC TRBJ2-1 . 15 TRBV20-1 few
CATSRDTGGLGEQYF TGTGCCACCAGCAGAGATACCGGGGGCCTAGGGGAGCAGTACTTC TRBJ2-7 . 15 TRBV15 .
CASSLGPVPNSPLHF TGTGCCAGCAGTCTCGGACCTGTACCAAATTCACCCCTCCACTTT TRBJ1-6 . 15 TRBV7-2 few
CARGGHLALGGDEQYF TGTGCCAGAGGGGGCCACCTGGCGCTAGGGGGCGATGAGCAGTACTTC TRBJ2-5 TRBD1 16 TRBV2 .
CASRATSGRIDTQYF TGTGCCAGCCGAGCGACTAGCGGGAGAATAGATACGCAGTATTTT TRBJ2-3 TRBD2 15 TRBV6-5 few
CASSHSDASSYNEQYF TGCGCCAGCAGCCACTCGGACGCAAGCTCCTACAATGAGCAGTACTTC TRBJ2-7 . 16 TRBV4-1 .
CASSYGAGGSRDWPDTQYF TGTGCCAGCAGTTACGGCGCGGGAGGGTCGCGGGATTGGCCAGATACGCAGTATTTT TRBJ2-3 TRBD2 19 TRBV6-2/TRBV6-3 .
CASSYDGARNTEAFF TGTGCCAGCAGTTACGATGGGGCCCGGAACACTGAAGCTTTCTTT TRBJ1-1 . 15 TRBV6-6 .